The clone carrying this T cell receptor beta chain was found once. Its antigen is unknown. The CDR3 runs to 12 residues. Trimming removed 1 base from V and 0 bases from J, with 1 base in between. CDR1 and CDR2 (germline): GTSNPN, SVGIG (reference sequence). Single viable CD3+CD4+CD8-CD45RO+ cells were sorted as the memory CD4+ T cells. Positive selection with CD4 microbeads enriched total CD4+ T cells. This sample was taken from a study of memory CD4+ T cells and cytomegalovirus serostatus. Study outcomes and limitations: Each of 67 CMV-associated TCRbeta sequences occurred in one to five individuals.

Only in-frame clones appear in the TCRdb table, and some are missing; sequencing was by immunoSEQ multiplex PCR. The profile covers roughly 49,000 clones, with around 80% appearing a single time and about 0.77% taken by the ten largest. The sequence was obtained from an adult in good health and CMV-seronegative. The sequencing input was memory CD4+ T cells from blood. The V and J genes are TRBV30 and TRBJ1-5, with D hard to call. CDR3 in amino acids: CAWSGSNQPQHF. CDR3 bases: TGTGCCTGGAGTGGTAGCAATCAGCCCCAGCATTTT.